The entry below describes one T cell receptor (beta chain). Some clones are missing from TCRdb's copy, which holds only in-frame ones; the method was immunoSEQ multiplex PCR. This table holds around 400,000 clones, about nine tenths found once. V lost 7 bases to trimming and J lost 6 bases; unmatched junction nucleotides: 13. The CDR3 has 15 amino acids. CDR1 and CDR2 (germline): SGHNT, YYREEE (reference sequence). The data belong to a study of cytomegalovirus exposure and HLA in healthy donors. From the 120-subject validation cohort, which was separate from the roughly 690-subject first cohort, the donors were drawn.

The source material was PBMCs. The clonotype comes from a young woman in good health and CMV-seronegative. The J gene is TRBJ1-1, the V gene TRBV5-4; 9 bases align to TRBD1. CDR3: CASRYRGTGFSEAFF. CDR3 nucleotide sequence: TGTGCCAGCCGTTACCGAGGGACAGGGTTTTCTGAAGCTTTCTTT.